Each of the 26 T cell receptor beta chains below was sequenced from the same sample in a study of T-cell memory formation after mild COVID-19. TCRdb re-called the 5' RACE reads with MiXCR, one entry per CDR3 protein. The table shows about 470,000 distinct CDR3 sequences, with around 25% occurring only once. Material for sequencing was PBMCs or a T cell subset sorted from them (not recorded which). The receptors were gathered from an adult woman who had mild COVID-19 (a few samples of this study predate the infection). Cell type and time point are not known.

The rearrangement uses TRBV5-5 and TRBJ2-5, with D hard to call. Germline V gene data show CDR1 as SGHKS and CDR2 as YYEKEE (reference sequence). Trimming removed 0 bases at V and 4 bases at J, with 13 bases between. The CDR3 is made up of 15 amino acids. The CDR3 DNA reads TGTGCCAGCAGCTTGGGACTTCGACTGCGAGAGACCCAGTACTTC. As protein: CASSLGLRLRETQYF.

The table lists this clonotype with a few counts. The CDR3 DNA is TGTGCCAGCAGTTTCGCAGGCATAACCCAGCATTTT. It translates to CASSFAGITQHF. The chain carries TRBV12-3 or TRBV12-4 and TRBJ1-5, with D unclear. CDR3 size: 12 residues. V lost 3 bases and J 11 bases, leaving 11 bases between the germline ends.

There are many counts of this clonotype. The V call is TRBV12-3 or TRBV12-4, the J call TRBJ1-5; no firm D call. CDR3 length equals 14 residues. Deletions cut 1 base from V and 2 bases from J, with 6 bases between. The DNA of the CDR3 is TGTGCCAGCAGTTTAGGGACGGGCAATCAGCCCCAGCATTTT. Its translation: CASSLGTGNQPQHF.

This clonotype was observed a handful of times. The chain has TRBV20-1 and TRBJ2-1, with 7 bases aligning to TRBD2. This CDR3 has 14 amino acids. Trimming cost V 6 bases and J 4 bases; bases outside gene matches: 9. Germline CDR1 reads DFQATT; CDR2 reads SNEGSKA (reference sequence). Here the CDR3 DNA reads TGCAGTGCCTCGTGGCAGGGAGGGTACAATGAGCAGTTCTTC. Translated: CSASWQGGYNEQFF.

CDR3 nucleotides: TGTGCCAGCTCGTCTGGGACACTCACAGATACGCAGTATTTT. This sequence encodes CASSSGTLTDTQYF. V gene TRBV18 combines with J gene TRBJ2-3; possible D gene TRBD1, 6 bases. V lost 6 bases and J lost 2, with 12 bases in between. CDR3 size: 14 residues. Germline V lookup: CDR1 KGHSH, CDR2 LQKENI.

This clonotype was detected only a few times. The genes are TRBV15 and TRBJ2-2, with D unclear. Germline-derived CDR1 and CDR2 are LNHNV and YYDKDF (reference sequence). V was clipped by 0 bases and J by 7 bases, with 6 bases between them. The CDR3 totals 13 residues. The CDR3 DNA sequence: TGTGCCACCAGCAGAGATCTGGGCGGGGAGCTGTTTTTT. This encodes CATSRDLGGELFF.

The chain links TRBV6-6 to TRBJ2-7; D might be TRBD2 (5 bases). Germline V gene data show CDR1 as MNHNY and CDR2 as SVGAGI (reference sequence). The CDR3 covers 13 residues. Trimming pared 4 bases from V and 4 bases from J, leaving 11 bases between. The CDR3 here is CASSSTDWYEQYF. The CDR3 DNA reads TGTGCCAGCAGTTCCACGGACTGGTACGAGCAGTACTTC.

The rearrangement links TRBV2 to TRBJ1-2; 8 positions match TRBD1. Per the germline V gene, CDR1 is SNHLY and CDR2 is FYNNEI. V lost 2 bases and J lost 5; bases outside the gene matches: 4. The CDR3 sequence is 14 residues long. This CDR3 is CASSELRTGYGYTF. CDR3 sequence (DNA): TGTGCCAGCAGTGAACTACGGACAGGGTATGGCTACACCTTC.

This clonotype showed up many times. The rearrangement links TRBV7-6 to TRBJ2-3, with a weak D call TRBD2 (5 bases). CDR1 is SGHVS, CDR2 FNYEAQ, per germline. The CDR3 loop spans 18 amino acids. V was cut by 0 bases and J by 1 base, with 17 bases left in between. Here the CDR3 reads CASSLAPLSATGTDTQYF. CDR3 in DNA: TGTGCCAGCAGCTTAGCGCCCCTTAGCGCCACGGGCACAGATACGCAGTATTTT.

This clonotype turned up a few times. The DNA for the CDR3 is TGTGCCAGCAGCTTGGCCAGTCGTGAGGAGACCCAGTACTTC. Amino acids: CASSLASREETQYF. The chain recombines TRBV5-4 with TRBJ2-5; no firm D call. This CDR3 spans 14 amino acids. V lost 0 bases to trimming and J lost 5 bases, with 11 bases between them. CDR1 and CDR2 from the germline V gene are SGHNT and YYREEE (reference sequence).

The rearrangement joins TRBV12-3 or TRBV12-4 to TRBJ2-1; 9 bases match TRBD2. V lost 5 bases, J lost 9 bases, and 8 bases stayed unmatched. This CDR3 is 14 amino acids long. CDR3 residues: CASSGSSGSGEQFF. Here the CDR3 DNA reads TGTGCCAGCAGTGGGAGTAGCGGGAGCGGTGAGCAGTTCTTC.

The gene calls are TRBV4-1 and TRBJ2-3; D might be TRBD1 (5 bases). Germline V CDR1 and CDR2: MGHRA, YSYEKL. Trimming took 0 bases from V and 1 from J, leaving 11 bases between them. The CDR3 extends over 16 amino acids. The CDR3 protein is CASSQDGVQGTDTQYF. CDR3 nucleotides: TGCGCCAGCAGCCAAGATGGGGTACAGGGCACAGATACGCAGTATTTT.

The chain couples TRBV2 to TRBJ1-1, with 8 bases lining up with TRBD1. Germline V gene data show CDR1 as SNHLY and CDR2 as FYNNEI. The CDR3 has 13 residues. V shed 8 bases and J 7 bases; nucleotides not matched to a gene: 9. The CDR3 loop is CASSRQGPLEAFF. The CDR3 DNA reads TGTGCCAGCTCAAGACAGGGGCCCCTTGAAGCTTTCTTT.

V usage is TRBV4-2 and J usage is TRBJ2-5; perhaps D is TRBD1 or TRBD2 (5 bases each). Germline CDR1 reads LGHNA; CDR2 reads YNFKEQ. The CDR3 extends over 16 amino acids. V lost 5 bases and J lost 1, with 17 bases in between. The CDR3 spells CASSSLRQTIQETQYF. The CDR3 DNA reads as TGTGCCAGCAGCTCCCTTCGACAGACTATCCAAGAGACCCAGTACTTC.

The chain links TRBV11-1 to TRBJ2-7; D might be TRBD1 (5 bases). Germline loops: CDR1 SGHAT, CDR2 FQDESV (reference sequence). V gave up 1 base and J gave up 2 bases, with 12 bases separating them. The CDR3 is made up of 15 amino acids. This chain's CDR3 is CASSLGRRVPYEQYF. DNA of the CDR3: TGTGCCAGCAGCTTAGGCCGCAGGGTTCCCTACGAGCAGTACTTC.

This CDR3 reads CASSPPSQGQKEQFF. The CDR3 DNA follows: TGTGCCAGCTCACCACCGTCTCAGGGACAGAAGGAGCAGTTCTTC. The chain is built from TRBV18 and TRBJ2-1; 7 positions match TRBD1. Germline CDR1 KGHSH, CDR2 LQKENI. V dropped 0 bases and J dropped 10; count of bases not matched to a gene: 9. The length of the CDR3 is 15 residues.

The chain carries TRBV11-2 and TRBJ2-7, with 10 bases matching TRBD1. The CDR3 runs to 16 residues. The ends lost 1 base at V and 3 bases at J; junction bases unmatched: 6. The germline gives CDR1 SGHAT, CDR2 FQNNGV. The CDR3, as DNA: TGTGCCAGCAGCTTAGCAAGTAGGACAGGGGGCTACGAGCAGTACTTC. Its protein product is CASSLASRTGGYEQYF.

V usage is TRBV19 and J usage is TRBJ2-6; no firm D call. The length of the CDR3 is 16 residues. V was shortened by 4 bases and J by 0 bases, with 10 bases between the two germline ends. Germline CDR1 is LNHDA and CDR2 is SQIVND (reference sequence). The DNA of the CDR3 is TGTGCCAGTAGTACGACACACAGCTCTGGGGCCAACGTCCTGACTTTC. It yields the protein CASSTTHSSGANVLTF.

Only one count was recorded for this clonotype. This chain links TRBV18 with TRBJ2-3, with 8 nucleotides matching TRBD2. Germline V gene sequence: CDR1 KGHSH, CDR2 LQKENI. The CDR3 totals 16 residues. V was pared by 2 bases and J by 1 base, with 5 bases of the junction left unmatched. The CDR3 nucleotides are TGTGCCAGCTCACCATCGGGACTAGTGGGCACAGATACGCAGTATTTT. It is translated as CASSPSGLVGTDTQYF.

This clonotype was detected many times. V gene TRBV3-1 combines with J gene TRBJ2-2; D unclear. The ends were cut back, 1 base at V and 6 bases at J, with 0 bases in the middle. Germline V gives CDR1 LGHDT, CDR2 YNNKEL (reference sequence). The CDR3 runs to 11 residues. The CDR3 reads CASSQAGELFF. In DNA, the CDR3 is TGTGCCAGCAGCCAAGCCGGGGAGCTGTTTTTT.

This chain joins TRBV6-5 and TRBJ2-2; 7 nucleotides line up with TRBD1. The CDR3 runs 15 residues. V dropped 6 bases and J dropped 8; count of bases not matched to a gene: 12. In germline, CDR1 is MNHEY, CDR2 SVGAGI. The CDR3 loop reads CASSVDRLEGGELFF. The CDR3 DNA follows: TGTGCCAGCAGCGTGGACAGGCTCGAGGGGGGGGAGCTGTTTTTT.

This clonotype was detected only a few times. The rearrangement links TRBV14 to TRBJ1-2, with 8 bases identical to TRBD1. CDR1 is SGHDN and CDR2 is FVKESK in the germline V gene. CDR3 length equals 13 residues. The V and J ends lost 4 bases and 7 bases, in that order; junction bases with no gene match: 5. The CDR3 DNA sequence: TGTGCCAGCAGCCCGCAGGACAGGGCTGGCTACACCTTC. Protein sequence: CASSPQDRAGYTF.

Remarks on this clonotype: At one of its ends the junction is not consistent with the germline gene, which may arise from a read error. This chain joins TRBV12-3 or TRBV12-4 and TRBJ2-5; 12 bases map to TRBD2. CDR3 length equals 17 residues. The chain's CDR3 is CASSLAGGPSTQETQYF. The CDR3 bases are TGTGCCAGCAGTCTAGCGGGAGGGCCGTCTACTCAAGAGACCCAGTACTTC.

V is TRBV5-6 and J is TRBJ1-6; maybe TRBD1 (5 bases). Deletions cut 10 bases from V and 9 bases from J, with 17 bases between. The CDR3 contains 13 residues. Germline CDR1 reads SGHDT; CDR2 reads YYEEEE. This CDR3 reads CASAQALRSPLHF. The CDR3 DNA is TGTGCCTCGGCACAGGCCCTTCGTTCACCCCTCCACTTT.

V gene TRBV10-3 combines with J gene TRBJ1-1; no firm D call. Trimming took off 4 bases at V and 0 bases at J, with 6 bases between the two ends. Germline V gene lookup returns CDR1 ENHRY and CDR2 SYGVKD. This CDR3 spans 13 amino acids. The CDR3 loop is CAISVQMNTEAFF. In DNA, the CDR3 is TGTGCCATCAGTGTACAGATGAACACTGAAGCTTTCTTT.

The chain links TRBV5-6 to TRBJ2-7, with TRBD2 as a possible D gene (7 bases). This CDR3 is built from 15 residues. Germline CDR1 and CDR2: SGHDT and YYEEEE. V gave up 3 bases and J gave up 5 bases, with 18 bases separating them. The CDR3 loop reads CASSSGRGQAHEQYF. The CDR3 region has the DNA TGTGCCAGCAGCTCCGGGCGGGGGCAGGCCCACGAGCAGTACTTC. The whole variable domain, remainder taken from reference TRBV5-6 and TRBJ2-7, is DAGVTQSPTHLIKTRGQQVTLRCSPKSGHDTVSWYQQALGQGPQFIFQYYEEEERQRGNFPDRFSGHQFPNYSSELNVNALLLGDSALYLCASSSGRGQAHEQYFGPGTRLTVT.